This note documents a single T cell receptor beta chain sequence. Its target is unknown. The data are from a study of post-analysis software for immune sequencing data. Notes on the study in general: In patients, TRBV5-6, TRBV5-1 and TRBV20-1 belonged to roughly five TRBV segments found more frequently than in controls. Strong co-clustering by F measure was evident for samples that had been prepared in the same batch.

Unique molecular identifiers were present in the TCR beta cDNA libraries. Input populations of about 0.85 to 11 million T cells gave rise to roughly 500,000 cDNA molecules. TCRdb recomputed calls from the PCR reads with MiXCR, one row per CDR3 protein. The data contain about 770,000 distinct CDR3 sequences, 46% of them seen just once; the ten biggest clones take up 4.9%. The CDR3 extends over 17 amino acids. Germline-derived CDR1 and CDR2 are SGHRS and YFSETQ. The sequencing input was blood. The chain has TRBV5-1 and TRBJ2-1; TRBD2 aligns across 8 bases. The J call may be wrong; the DNA end is better matched by TRBJ2-7. The TCR sequence derives from a girl aged 5-17 years with multiple sclerosis. This CDR3 is CASSFALAGRSYNEQYF. CDR3 nucleotide sequence: TGCGCCAGCAGCTTTGCGCTAGCGGGTCGCTCCTACAATGAGCAGTACTTC.